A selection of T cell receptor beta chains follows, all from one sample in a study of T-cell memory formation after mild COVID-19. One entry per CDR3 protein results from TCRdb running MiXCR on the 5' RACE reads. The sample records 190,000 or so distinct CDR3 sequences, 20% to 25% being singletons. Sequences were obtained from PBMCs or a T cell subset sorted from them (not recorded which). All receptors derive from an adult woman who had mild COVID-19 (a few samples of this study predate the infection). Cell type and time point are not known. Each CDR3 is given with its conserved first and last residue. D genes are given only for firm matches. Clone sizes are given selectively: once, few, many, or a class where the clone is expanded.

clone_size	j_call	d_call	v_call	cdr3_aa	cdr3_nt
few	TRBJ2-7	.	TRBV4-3	CASSQDGSGLLSEQYF	TGCGCCAGCAGCCAAGATGGGTCAGGGTTGCTCTCCGAGCAGTACTTC
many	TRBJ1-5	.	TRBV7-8	CASSLAGGQPQHF	TGTGCCAGCAGCTTAGCTGGGGGTCAGCCCCAGCATTTT
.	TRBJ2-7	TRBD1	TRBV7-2	CASSFARGTAYEQYF	TGTGCCAGCAGCTTCGCCAGGGGGACGGCTTACGAGCAGTACTTC
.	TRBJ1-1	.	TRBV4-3	CASSQDRLVAAFF	TGCGCCAGCAGCCAAGATCGGTTGGTAGCAGCTTTCTTT
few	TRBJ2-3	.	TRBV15	CATSYPSSTDTQYF	TGTGCCACCAGCTATCCCTCGAGCACAGATACGCAGTATTTT
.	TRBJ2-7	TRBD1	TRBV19	CASSDRDRGTYEQYF	TGTGCCAGTAGTGACCGGGACAGGGGAACCTACGAGCAGTACTTC
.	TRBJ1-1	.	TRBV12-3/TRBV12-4	CASSFSLRAEAFF	TGTGCCAGCAGTTTCTCGCTTAGGGCTGAAGCTTTCTTT
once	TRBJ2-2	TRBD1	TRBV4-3	CASSQDSRTGSTGELFF	TGCGCCAGCAGCCAAGATAGTCGGACAGGGAGCACCGGGGAGCTGTTTTTT
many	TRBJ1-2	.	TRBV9	CASSVGTGSYGYTF	TGTGCCAGCAGCGTAGGTACAGGCTCCTATGGCTACACCTTC
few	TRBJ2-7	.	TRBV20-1	CSAKGPGTSTNKQYF	TGCAGTGCCAAAGGGCCCGGGACAAGTACGAACAAGCAGTACTTC
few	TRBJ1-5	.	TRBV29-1	CSVAPDRYQPQHF	TGCAGCGTTGCACCTGATAGGTATCAGCCCCAGCATTTT
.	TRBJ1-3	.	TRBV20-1	CSASPPYSGNTIYF	TGCAGTGCTAGTCCGCCGTACTCTGGAAACACCATATATTTT
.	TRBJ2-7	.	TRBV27	CASSFFAGYEQYF	TGTGCCAGCAGTTTTTTCGCGGGTTACGAGCAGTACTTC
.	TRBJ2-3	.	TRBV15	CATSTRSTDTQYF	TGTGCCACCAGCACCAGGAGCACAGATACGCAGTATTTT
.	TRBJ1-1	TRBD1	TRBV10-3	CAISESTGGNTEAFF	TGTGCCATCAGTGAGTCGACAGGGGGGAACACTGAAGCTTTCTTT
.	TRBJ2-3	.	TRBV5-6	CASSLNVYGPSTDTQYF	TGTGCCAGCAGCTTGAACGTGTACGGACCTAGCACAGATACGCAGTATTTT
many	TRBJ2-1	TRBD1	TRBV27	CASSPNTGDEQFF	TGTGCCAGCAGTCCCAACACAGGGGATGAGCAGTTCTTC
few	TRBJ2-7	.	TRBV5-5	CASSFYGGSYEQYF	TGTGCCAGCAGCTTTTATGGGGGGTCCTACGAGCAGTACTTC
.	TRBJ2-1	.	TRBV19	CASSIEESAYNEQFF	TGTGCCAGTAGTATAGAGGAATCGGCCTACAATGAGCAGTTCTTC
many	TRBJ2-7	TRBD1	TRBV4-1	CASSPSGQGATEQYF	TGCGCCAGCAGCCCTTCGGGACAGGGAGCAACCGAGCAGTACTTC
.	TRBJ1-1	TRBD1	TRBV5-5	CASSLKTGDTEAFF	TGTGCCAGCAGCCTAAAGACAGGGGACACTGAAGCTTTCTTT
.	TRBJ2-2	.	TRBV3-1	CASSRSEETGELFF	TGTGCCAGCAGCCGAAGCGAGGAAACCGGGGAGCTGTTTTTT
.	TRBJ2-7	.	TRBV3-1	CASSQSGYNPYEQYF	TGTGCCAGCAGCCAGAGCGGATATAACCCCTACGAGCAGTACTTC
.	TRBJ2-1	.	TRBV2	CASSDWVGSYNEQFF	TGTGCCAGCAGTGACTGGGTGGGCTCCTACAATGAGCAGTTCTTC
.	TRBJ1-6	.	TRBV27	CASSFGQSNSPLHF	TGTGCCAGCAGTTTCGGTCAGTCCAATTCACCCCTCCACTTT
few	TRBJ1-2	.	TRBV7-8	CASSLEDWLDGYTF	TGTGCCAGCAGCTTAGAGGATTGGCTTGATGGCTACACCTTC
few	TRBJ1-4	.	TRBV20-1	CSASPGIVDEKLFF	TGCAGTGCCAGTCCGGGGATAGTGGATGAAAAACTGTTTTTT
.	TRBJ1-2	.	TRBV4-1	CASSQERWDGYTF	TGCGCCAGCAGCCAAGAGCGGTGGGACGGCTACACCTTC
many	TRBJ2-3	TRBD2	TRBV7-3	CASSLSGSTDTQYF	TGTGCCAGCAGCCTTAGCGGGTCCACAGATACGCAGTATTTT
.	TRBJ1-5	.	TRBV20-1	CSARDPTRNQPQHF	TGCAGTGCTAGAGATCCGACACGAAATCAGCCCCAGCATTTT
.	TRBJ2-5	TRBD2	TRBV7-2	CASSLGETSGGWETQYF	TGTGCCAGCAGCTTAGGCGAGACTAGCGGGGGTTGGGAGACCCAGTACTTC
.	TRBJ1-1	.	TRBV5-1	CASSFYMNTEAFF	TGCGCCAGCAGCTTTTACATGAACACTGAAGCTTTCTTT
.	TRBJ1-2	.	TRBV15	CATSRATGTYYGYTF	TGTGCCACCAGCAGAGCCACAGGGACATACTATGGCTACACCTTC
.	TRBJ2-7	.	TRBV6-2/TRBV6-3	CASSYWRGTVYEQYF	TGTGCCAGCAGTTACTGGAGGGGTACCGTCTACGAGCAGTACTTC
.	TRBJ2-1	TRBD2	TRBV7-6	CASSLGVVGTSLGGEQFF	TGTGCCAGCAGCTTAGGTGTGGTGGGGACTAGTTTAGGTGGTGAGCAGTTCTTC
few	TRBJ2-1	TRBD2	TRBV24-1	CATSAVERENEQFF	TGTGCCACCAGTGCCGTTGAGCGGGAGAATGAGCAGTTCTTC
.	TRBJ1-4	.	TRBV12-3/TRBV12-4	CASSFAVFEKLFF	TGTGCCAGCAGTTTCGCTGTTTTTGAAAAACTGTTTTTT
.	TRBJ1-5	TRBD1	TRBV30	CAWSIGGPNQPQHF	TGTGCCTGGAGTATAGGGGGCCCCAATCAGCCCCAGCATTTT
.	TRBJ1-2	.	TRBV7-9	CASSQDLQGIYGYTF	TGTGCCAGCAGCCAAGACCTACAGGGAATTTATGGCTACACCTTC
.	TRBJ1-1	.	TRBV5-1	CASSLVGGGGPNTEAFF	TGCGCCAGCAGCTTGGTGGGCGGAGGAGGACCGAACACTGAAGCTTTCTTT
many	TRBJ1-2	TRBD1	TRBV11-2	CASSPTGYGYGYTF	TGTGCCAGCAGCCCGACAGGGTATGGGTATGGCTACACCTTC
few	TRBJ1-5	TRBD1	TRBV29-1	CSARQGNQPQHF	TGCAGCGCTAGACAGGGGAATCAGCCCCAGCATTTT
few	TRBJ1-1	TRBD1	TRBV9	CASSGSGGTEAFF	TGTGCCAGCAGCGGGTCAGGGGGCACTGAAGCTTTCTTT
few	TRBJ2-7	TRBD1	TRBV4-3	CASSQDLGQGYEQYF	TGCGCCAGCAGCCAAGACTTAGGACAGGGGTACGAGCAGTACTTC
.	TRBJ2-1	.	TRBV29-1	CSVPRGRYNEQFF	TGCAGCGTTCCACGGGGCCGATACAATGAGCAGTTCTTC
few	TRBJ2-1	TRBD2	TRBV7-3	CASSLGFSGTYEQFF	TGTGCCAGCAGCTTAGGGTTTAGCGGGACCTATGAGCAGTTCTTC